The 5 T cell receptor beta chains presented below share a single source sample, sequenced in a study of radiotherapy plus CTLA-4 blockade in lung cancer (dated by TCRdb to about 2018). The library was produced with the immunoSEQ multiplex PCR assay. TCRdb stores this immuneACCESS table with in-frame sequences only. Part of the clones is absent; in the studies checked, under half of the shortfall reflects unresolved V genes, and no reason is known for the rest. The sample table lists 25,000 to 30,000 clones, about 77% of them with a count of one. The ten largest clones capture 24% of the sample. This specimen was peripheral blood, taken from a patient treated with radiotherapy plus ipilimumab. These receptor sequences come from a human donor with non-small cell lung cancer that progressed on radiotherapy plus ipilimumab.

This clone was counted a few times. The chain uses TRBV5-1 and TRBJ2-7; D gene ambiguous. Between the trimmed V and J ends, which lost 1 base and 0 bases, there was a span of 11 bases. The CDR3 has 15 amino acids. Germline V gene data show CDR1 as SGHRS and CDR2 as YFSETQ. The CDR3 is CASSLSRQSSYEQYF. The CDR3 DNA follows: TGCGCCAGCAGCTTGTCCCGCCAGAGCTCCTACGAGCAGTACTTC.

This clone was seen a single time. The chain links TRBV2 to TRBJ2-2; D not resolved. The V end lost 11 bases, the J end lost 7 bases, and 17 bases lay between the germline ends. Germline V CDR1 and CDR2: SNHLY, FYNNEI. This CDR3 spans 13 amino acids. In DNA form, the CDR3 reads TGTGCCTCGGCGGCCCGACCGGACGGGGAGCTGTTTTTT. Protein product: CASAARPDGELFF.

J is TRBJ1-2 and V is TRBV5-8; a possible D gene is TRBD1 (5 bases). V lost 4 bases and J 3 bases, leaving 22 bases between the germline ends. Looked up from germline, CDR1 is SGHTS and CDR2 is YDEGEE. CDR3 length: 17 amino acids. The CDR3 is CASSQLTSAPGDYGYTF. The CDR3 nucleotides read TGTGCCAGCAGCCAACTTACCTCGGCCCCGGGGGACTATGGCTACACCTTC. The whole variable domain, remainder taken from reference TRBV5-8 and TRBJ1-2, is EAGVTQSPTHLIKTRGQQATLRCSPISGHTSVYWYQQALGLGLQFLLWYDEGEERNRGNFPPRFSGRQFPNYSSELNVNALELEDSALYLCASSQLTSAPGDYGYTFGSGTRLTVV.

The CDR3 DNA is TGCGCCAGCAGCCTGGGGGAGGGGGCCTATGGCTACACCTTC. Its translation is CASSLGEGAYGYTF. This chain links TRBV4-3 with TRBJ1-2; 7 bases fit TRBD1. This CDR3 is built from 14 residues. The V gene's germline CDR1 is LGHNA and CDR2 YSLEER. V lost 4 bases, J lost 4 bases, and 6 bases stayed unmatched.

The rearrangement links TRBV5-6 to TRBJ1-1; D is uncertain. The CDR3 is made up of 14 amino acids. Trimming took 0 bases from V and 4 from J, leaving 10 bases between them. Germline loops: CDR1 SGHDT, CDR2 YYEEEE. CDR3 loop: CASSLGRRGTEAFF. CDR3 DNA: TGTGCCAGCAGCTTGGGGCGCCGGGGCACTGAAGCTTTCTTT.